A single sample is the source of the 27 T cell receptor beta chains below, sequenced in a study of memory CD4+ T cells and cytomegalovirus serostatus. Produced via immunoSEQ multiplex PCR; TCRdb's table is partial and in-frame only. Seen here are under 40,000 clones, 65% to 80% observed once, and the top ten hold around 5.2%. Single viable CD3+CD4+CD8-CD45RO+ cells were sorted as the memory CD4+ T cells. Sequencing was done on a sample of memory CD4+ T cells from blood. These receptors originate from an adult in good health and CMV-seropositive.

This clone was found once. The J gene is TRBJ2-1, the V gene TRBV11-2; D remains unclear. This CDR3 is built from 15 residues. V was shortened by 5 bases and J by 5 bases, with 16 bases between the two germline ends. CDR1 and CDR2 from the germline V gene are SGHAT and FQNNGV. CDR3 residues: CASSMLRVRNNEQFF. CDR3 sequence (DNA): TGTGCCAGCAGCATGCTCCGGGTCCGGAACAATGAGCAGTTCTTC.

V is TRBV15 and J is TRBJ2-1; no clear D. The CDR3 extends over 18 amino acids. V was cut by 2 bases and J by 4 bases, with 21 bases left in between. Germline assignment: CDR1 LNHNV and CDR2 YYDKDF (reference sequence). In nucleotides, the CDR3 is TGTGCCACCAGCAGATCGGTAACTCCTTCCCCCATGTACAATGAGCAGTTCTTC. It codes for CATSRSVTPSPMYNEQFF.

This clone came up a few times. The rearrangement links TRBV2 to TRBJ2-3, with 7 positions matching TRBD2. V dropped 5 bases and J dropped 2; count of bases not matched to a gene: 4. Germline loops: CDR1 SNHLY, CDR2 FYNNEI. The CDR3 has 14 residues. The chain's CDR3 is CASSRGVPTDTQYF. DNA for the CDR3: TGTGCCAGCAGTCGGGGGGTCCCCACAGATACGCAGTATTTT.

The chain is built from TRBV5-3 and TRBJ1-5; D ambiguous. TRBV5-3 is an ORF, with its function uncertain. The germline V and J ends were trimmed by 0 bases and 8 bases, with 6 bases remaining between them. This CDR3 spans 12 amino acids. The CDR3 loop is CARSLGREPQHF. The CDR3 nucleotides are TGTGCCAGAAGCTTGGGACGGGAGCCCCAGCATTTT.

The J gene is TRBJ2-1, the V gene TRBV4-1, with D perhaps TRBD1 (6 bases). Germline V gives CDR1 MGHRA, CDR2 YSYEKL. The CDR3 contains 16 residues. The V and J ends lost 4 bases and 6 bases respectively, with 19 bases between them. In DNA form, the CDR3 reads TGCGCCAGCAGCCTCGGAAGGGCTAGGGGGTTCAATGAGCAGTTCTTC. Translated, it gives CASSLGRARGFNEQFF.

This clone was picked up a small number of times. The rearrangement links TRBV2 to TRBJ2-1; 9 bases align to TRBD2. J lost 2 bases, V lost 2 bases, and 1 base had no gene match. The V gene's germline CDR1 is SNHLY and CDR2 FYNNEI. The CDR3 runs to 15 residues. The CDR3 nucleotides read TGTGCCAGCAGTGAAAAGCGGGGGGCCTACAATGAGCAGTTCTTC. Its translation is CASSEKRGAYNEQFF.

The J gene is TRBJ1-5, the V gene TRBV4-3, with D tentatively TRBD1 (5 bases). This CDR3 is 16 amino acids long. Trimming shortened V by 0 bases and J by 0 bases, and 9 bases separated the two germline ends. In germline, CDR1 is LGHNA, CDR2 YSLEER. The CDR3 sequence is CASSQDLRGSNQPQHF. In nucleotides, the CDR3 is TGCGCCAGCAGCCAAGACCTAAGGGGTAGCAATCAGCCCCAGCATTTT.

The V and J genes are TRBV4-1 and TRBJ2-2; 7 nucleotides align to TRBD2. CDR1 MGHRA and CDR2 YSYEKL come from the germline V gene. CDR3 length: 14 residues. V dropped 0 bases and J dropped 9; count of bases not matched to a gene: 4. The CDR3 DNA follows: TGCGCCAGCAGCCAAGAGGTCGGGGGGAGGGAGCTGTTTTTT. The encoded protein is CASSQEVGGRELFF.

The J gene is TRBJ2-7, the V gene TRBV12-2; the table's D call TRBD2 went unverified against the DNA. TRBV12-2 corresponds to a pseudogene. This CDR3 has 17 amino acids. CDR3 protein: CASRATSGRIFHCEQYF. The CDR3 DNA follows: TGTGCAAGTCGCGCCACTAGCGGGAGGATATTTCACTGCGAGCAGTACTTC.

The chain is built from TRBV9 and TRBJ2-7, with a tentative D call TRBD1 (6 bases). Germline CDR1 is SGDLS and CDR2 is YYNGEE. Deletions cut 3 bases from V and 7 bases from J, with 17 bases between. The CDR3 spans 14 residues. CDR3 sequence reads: CASSEAGVGVEQYF. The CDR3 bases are TGTGCCAGCAGCGAGGCAGGGGTCGGGGTGGAGCAGTACTTC.

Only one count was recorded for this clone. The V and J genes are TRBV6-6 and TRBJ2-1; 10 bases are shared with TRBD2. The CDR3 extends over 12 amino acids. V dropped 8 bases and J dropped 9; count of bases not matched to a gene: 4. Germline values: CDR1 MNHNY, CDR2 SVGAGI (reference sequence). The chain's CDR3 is CASSGTSVEQFF. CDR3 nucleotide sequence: TGTGCCAGCTCTGGGACTAGCGTTGAGCAGTTCTTC.

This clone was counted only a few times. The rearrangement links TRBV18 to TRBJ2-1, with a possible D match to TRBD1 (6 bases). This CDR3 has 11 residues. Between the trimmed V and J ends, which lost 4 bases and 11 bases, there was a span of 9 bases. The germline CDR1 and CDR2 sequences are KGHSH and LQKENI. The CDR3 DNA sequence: TGTGCCAGCTCACGTGGGGGCAAGCAGTTCTTC. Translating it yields CASSRGGKQFF.

The CDR3 DNA is TGCAGCGTTGAAAGTCAGAACACTGAAGCTTTCTTT. Protein: CSVESQNTEAFF. V usage is TRBV29-1 and J usage is TRBJ1-1; D is ambiguous. This CDR3 contains 12 residues. The V gene's germline CDR1 is SQVTM and CDR2 ANQGSEA. The ends were cut back, 2 bases at V and 1 base at J, with 5 bases in the middle.

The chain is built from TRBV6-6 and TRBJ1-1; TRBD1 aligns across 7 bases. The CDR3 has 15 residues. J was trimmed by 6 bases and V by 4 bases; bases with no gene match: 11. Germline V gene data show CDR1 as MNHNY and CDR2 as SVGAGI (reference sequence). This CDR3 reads CASSFQTGKGAEAFF. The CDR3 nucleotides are TGTGCCAGCAGTTTCCAGACAGGGAAGGGAGCTGAAGCTTTCTTT.

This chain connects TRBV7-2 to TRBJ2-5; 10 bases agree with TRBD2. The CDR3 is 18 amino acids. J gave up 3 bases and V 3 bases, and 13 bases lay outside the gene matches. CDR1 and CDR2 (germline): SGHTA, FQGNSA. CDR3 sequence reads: CASSFYPKREGRKETQYF. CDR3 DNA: TGTGCCAGCAGCTTCTATCCCAAGCGGGAGGGCCGAAAAGAGACCCAGTACTTC.

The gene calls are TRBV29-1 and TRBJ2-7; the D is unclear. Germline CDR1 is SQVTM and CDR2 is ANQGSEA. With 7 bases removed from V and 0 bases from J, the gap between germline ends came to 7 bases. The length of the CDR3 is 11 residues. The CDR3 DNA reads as TGCAGCGGCGCTAGCTCCTACGAGCAGTACTTC. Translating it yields CSGASSYEQYF.

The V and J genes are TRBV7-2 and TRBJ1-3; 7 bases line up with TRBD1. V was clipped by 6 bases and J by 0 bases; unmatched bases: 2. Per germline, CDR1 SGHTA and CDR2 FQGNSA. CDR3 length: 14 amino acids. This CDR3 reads CASRPGGSGNTIYF. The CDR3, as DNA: TGTGCCAGCAGGCCAGGGGGCTCTGGAAACACCATATATTTT.

CDR3 loop: CSVDLGSLSNEQYF. For the CDR3, the DNA is TGCAGCGTTGATTTAGGCAGCCTATCCAACGAGCAGTACTTC. The J gene is TRBJ2-7, the V gene TRBV29-1; D call uncertain. The CDR3 contains 14 residues. From germline, CDR1 is SQVTM and CDR2 ANQGSEA. V was cut by 3 bases and J by 5 bases, with 17 bases left in between.

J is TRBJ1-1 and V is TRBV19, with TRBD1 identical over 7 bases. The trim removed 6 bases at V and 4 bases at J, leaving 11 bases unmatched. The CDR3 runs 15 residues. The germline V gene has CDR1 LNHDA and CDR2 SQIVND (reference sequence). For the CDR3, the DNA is TGTGCCAGTAGCCTGCAGGGGGGAGGTGGCACTGAAGCTTTCTTT. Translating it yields CASSLQGGGGTEAFF.

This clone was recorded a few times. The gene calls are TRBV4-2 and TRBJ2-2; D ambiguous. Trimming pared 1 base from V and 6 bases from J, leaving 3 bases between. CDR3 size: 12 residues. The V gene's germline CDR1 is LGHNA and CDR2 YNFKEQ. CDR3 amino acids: CASSQVAGELFF. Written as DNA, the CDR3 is TGTGCCAGCAGCCAAGTGGCCGGGGAGCTGTTTTTT.

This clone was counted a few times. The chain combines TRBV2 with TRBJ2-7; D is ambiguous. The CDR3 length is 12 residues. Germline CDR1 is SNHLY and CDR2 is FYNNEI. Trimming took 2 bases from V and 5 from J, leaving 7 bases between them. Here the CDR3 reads CASSEMFNEQYF. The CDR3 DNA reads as TGTGCCAGCAGTGAAATGTTTAACGAGCAGTACTTC.

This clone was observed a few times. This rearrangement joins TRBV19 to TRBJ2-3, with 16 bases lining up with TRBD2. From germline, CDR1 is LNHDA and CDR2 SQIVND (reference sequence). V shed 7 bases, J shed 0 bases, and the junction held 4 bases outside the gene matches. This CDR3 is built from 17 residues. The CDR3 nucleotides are TGTGCCAGTACCCCGGGACTAGCGGGAGGGAGCACAGATACGCAGTATTTT. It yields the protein CASTPGLAGGSTDTQYF.

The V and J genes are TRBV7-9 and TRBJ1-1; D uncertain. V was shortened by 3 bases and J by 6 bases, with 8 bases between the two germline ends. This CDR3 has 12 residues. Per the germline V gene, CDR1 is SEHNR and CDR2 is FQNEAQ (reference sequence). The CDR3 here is CASSLMTSEAFF. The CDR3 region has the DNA TGTGCCAGCAGCTTGATGACGTCTGAAGCTTTCTTT.

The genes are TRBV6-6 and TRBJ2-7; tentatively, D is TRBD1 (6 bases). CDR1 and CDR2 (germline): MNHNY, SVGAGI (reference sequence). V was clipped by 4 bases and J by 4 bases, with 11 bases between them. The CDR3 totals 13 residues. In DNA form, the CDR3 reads TGTGCCAGCAGTTCCCCAGGGGAATACGAGCAGTACTTC. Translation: CASSSPGEYEQYF.

DNA for the CDR3: TGTGCCAGCAGCGTCCGGACTAGCGGGAGTTTTAATGAGCAGTTCTTC. Amino acids: CASSVRTSGSFNEQFF. The V gene is TRBV9, the J gene TRBJ2-1, with 13 bases that match TRBD2. Germline V gene sequence: CDR1 SGDLS, CDR2 YYNGEE. This CDR3 spans 16 amino acids. J gave up 7 bases and V 2 bases, and 6 bases lay outside the gene matches.

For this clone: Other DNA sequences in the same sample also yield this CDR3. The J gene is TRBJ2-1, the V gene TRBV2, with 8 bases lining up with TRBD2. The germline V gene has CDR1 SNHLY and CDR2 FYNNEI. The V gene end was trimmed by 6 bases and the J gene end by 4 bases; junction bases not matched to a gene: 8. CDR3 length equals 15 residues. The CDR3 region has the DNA TGTGCCAGCAGGGGAACTAGCGGTCGATACAATGAGCAGTTCTTC. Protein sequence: CASRGTSGRYNEQFF.

The CDR3 region has the DNA TGCGCCAGCAGCCAAAGGGGGGGGGCAGGTGGCTACACCTTC. It specifies CASSQRGGAGGYTF. The V and J genes are TRBV4-1 and TRBJ1-2; TRBD1 is a possible D gene (6 bases). The CDR3 has 14 amino acids. The germline V and J ends were trimmed by 2 bases and 7 bases, with 14 bases remaining between them. The germline V gene has CDR1 MGHRA and CDR2 YSYEKL.